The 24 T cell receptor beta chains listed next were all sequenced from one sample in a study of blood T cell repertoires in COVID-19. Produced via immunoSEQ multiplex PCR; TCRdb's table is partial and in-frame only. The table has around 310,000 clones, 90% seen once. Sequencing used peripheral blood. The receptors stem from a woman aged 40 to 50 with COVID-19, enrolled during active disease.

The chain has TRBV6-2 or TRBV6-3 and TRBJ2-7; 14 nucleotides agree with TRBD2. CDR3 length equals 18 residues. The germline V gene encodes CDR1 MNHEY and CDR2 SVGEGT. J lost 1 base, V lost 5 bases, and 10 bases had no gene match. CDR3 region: CASSKTSGLAGESYEQYF. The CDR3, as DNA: TGTGCCAGCAGTAAGACCTCGGGACTAGCGGGAGAGTCCTACGAGCAGTACTTC.

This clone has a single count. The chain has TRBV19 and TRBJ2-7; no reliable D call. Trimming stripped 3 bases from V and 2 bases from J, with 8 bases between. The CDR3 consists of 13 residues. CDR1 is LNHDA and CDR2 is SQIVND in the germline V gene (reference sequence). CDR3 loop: CASSMAQPYEQYF. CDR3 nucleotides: TGTGCCAGTAGTATGGCACAGCCCTACGAGCAGTACTTC.

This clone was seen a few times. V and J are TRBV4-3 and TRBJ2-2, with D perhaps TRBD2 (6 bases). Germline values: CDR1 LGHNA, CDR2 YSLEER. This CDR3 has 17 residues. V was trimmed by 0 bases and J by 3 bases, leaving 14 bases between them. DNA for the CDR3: TGCGCCAGCAGCCAAGATAGCGGAGAAAGGTACACCGGGGAGCTGTTTTTT. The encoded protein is CASSQDSGERYTGELFF.

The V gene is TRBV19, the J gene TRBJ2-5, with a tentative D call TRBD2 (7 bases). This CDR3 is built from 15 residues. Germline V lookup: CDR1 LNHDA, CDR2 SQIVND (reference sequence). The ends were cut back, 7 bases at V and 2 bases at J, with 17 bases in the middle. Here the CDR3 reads CASTLSAGAQETQYF. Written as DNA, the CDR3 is TGTGCCAGTACCCTGAGTGCGGGGGCTCAAGAGACCCAGTACTTC.

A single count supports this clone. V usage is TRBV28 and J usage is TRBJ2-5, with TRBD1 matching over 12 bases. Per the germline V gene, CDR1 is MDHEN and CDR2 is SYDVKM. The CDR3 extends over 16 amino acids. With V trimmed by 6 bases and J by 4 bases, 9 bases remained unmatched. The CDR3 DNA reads TGTGCCAGCAGCCCTTGGGACAGGGGGCCACGAGAGACCCAGTACTTC. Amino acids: CASSPWDRGPRETQYF.

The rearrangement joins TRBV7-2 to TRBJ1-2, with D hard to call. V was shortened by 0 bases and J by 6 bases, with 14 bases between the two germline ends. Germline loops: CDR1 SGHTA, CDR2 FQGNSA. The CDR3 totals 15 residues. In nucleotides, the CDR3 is TGTGCCAGCAGCTTAGCCACAGCAGTGTCTGATGGCTACACCTTC. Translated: CASSLATAVSDGYTF.

CDR3 nucleotide sequence: TGTGCCACCAGTGATTCCGGGGGGGCCCAATACAATGAGCAGTTCTTC. This codes for CATSDSGGAQYNEQFF. V usage is TRBV24-1 and J usage is TRBJ2-1; TRBD2 agrees at 8 bases. Unmatched junction bases numbered 6, after V lost 2 bases and J lost 4 bases. The CDR3 is made up of 16 amino acids. Germline CDR1 and CDR2: KGHDR and SFDVKD.

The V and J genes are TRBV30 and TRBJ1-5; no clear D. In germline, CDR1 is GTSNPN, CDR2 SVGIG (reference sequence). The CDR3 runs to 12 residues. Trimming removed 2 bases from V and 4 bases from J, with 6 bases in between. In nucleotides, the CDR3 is TGTGCCTGGAGTAGCCGGAATCAGCCCCAGCATTTT. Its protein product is CAWSSRNQPQHF.

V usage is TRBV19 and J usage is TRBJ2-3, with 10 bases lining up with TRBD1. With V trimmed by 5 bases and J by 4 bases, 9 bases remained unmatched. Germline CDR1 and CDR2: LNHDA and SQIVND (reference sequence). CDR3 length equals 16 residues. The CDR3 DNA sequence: TGTGCCAGTAGTGTCACCCGGGACAGGGGCGCAGATACGCAGTATTTT. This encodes CASSVTRDRGADTQYF.

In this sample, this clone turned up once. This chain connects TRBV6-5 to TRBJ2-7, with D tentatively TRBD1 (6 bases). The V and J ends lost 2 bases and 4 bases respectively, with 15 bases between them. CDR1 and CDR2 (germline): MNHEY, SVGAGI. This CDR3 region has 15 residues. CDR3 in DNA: TGTGCCAGCAGTTACGTCCCAGGGGTGCAGTACGAGCAGTACTTC. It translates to CASSYVPGVQYEQYF.

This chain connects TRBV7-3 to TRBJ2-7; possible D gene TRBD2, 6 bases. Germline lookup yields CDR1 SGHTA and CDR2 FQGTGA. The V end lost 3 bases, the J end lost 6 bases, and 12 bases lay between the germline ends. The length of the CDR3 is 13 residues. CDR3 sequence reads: CASSLRQGGEQYF. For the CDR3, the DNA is TGTGCCAGCAGCTTGCGTCAGGGAGGCGAGCAGTACTTC.

CDR3 in DNA: TGTGCCAGCAGTTATAGGGGGGGCGATGGCTACACCTTC. Its protein is CASSYRGGDGYTF. The V gene is TRBV6-5, the J gene TRBJ1-2; perhaps TRBD1 as D (6 bases). The V end lost 3 bases, the J end lost 6 bases, and 11 bases lay between the germline ends. This CDR3 has 13 amino acids. CDR1 is MNHEY, CDR2 SVGAGI, per germline.

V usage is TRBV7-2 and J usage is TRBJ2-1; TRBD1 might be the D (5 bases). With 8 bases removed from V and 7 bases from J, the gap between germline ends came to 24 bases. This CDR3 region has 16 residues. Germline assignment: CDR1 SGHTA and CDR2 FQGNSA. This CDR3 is CASSPSLGAPRNEQFF. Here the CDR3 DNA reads TGTGCCAGCTCCCCTTCTTTAGGGGCGCCGAGAAATGAGCAGTTCTTC. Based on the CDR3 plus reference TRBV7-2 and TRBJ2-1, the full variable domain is GAGVSQSPSNKVTEKGKDVELRCDPISGHTALYWYRQSLGQGLEFLIYFQGNSAPDKSGLPSDRFSAERTGGSVSTLTIQRTQQEDSAVYLCASSPSLGAPRNEQFFGPGTRLTVL.

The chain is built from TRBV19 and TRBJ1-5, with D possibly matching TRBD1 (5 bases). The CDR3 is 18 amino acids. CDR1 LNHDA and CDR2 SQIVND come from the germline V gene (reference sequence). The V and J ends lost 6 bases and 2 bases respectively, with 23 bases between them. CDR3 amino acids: CASRGRVGGGIGNQPQHF. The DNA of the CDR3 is TGTGCCAGTAGGGGCAGAGTTGGGGGAGGGATAGGCAATCAGCCCCAGCATTTT. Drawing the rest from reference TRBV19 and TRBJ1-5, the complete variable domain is DGGITQSPKYLFRKEGQNVTLSCEQNLNHDAMYWYRQDPGQGLRLIYYSQIVNDFQKGDIAEGYSVSREKKESFPLTVTSAQKNPTAFYLCASRGRVGGGIGNQPQHFGDGTRLSIL.

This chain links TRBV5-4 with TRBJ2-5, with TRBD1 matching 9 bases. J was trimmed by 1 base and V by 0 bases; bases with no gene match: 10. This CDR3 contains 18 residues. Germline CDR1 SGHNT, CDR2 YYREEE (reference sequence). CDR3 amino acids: CASSLGGDRVGGQETQYF. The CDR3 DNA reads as TGTGCCAGCAGCTTGGGGGGGGACAGGGTCGGAGGCCAAGAGACCCAGTACTTC.

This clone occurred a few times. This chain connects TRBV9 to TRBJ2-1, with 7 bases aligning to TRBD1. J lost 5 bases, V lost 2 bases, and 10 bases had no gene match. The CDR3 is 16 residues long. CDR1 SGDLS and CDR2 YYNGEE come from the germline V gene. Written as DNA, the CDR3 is TGTGCCAGCAGCGTTGGGTCCCGGGACAGAAACAATGAGCAGTTCTTC. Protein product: CASSVGSRDRNNEQFF. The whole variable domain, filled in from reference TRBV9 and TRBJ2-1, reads DSGVTQTPKHLITATGQRVTLRCSPRSGDLSVYWYQQSLDQGLQFLIQYYNGEERAKGNILERFSAQQFPDLHSELNLSSLELGDSALYFCASSVGSRDRNNEQFFGPGTRLTVL.

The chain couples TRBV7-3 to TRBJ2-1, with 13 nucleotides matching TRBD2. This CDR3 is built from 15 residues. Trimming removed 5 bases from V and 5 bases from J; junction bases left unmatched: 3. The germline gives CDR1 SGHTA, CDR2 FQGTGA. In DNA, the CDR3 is TGTGCCAGCAGCAGGACTAGCGGGGGCCACAATGAGCAGTTCTTC. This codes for CASSRTSGGHNEQFF.

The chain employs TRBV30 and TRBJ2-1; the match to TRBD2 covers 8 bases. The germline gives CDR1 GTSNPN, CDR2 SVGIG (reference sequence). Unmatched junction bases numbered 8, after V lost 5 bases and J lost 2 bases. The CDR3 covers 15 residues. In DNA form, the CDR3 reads TGTGCCTGGTCTCCGGGACTAGGGCCCTACAATGAGCAGTTCTTC. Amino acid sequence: CAWSPGLGPYNEQFF.

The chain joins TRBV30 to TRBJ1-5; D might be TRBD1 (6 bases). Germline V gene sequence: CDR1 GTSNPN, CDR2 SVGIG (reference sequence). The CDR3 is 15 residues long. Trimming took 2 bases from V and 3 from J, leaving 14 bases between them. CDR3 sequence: CAWSTIGQFNQPQHF. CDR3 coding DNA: TGTGCCTGGAGTACTATCGGACAGTTCAATCAGCCCCAGCATTTT. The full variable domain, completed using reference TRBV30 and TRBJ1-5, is SQTIHQWPATLVQPVGSPLSLECTVEGTSNPNLYWYRQAAGRGLQLLFYSVGIGQISSEVPQNLSASRPQDRQFILSSKKLLLSDSGFYLCAWSTIGQFNQPQHFGDGTRLSIL.

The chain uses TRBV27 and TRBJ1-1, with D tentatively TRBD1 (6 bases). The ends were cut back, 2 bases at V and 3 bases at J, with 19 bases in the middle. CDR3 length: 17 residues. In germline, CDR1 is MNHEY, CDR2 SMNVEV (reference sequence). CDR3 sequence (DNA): TGTGCCAGCAGTTTAATCCCAGAGACAGGTGCAGACACTGAAGCTTTCTTT. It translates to CASSLIPETGADTEAFF.

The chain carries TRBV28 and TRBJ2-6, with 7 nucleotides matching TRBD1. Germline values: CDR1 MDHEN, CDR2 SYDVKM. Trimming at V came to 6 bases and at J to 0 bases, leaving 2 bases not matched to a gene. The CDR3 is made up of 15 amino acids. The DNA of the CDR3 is TGTGCCAGCAGGACAGGGTTCTCTGGGGCCAACGTCCTGACTTTC. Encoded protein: CASRTGFSGANVLTF. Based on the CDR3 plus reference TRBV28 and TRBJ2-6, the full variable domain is DVKVTQSSRYLVKRTGEKVFLECVQDMDHENMFWYRQDPGLGLRLIYFSYDVKMKEKGDIPEGYSVSREKKERFSLILESASTNQTSMYLCASRTGFSGANVLTFGAGSRLTVL.

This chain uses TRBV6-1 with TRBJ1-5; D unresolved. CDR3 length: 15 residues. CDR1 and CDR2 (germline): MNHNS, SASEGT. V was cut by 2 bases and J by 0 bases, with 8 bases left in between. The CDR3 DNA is TGTGCCAGCAGTGAATCGGGATTTAGCAATCAGCCCCAGCATTTT. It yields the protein CASSESGFSNQPQHF.

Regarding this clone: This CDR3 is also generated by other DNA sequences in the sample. CDR3 DNA: TGTGCCAGCAGCTTAATAGATCAGCCCCAGCATTTT. Protein sequence: CASSLIDQPQHF. The V and J genes are TRBV7-9 and TRBJ1-5; D not certain. V lost 2 bases to trimming and J lost 5 bases, with 4 bases between them. The CDR3 has 12 residues. In germline, CDR1 is SEHNR, CDR2 FQNEAQ (reference sequence).

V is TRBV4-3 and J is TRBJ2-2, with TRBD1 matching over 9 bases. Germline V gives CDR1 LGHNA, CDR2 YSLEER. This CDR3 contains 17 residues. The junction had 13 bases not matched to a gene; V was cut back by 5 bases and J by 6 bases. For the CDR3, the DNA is TGCGCCAGCAGCTCGGGACAGGGAATAAGGGGTGCCGGGGAGCTGTTTTTT. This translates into CASSSGQGIRGAGELFF.